This TCR beta chain was sequenced for a study of T cell responses to AZD1222 COVID-19 vaccine. Produced via immunoSEQ multiplex PCR; TCRdb's table is partial and in-frame only. The profile shows over 100,000 clones, around nine tenths of them singletons. Broader study findings: Spike regions recognized by vaccine-associated CD4 TCRs spanned the protein, led by 160-218 and 743-854. Just six people given AZD1222 tested seropositive at baseline. Spike-specific TCR breadth rose after two AZD1222 doses, and depth rose as well. Most donors were white British, females outnumbered males, and clonal diversity was possibly underestimated.

After removal of 3 bases from V and 0 bases from J, the junction contained 2 bases not matched to a gene. Germline V CDR1 and CDR2: SGHTA, FQGNSA. This CDR3 is 15 amino acids long. In regard to this clone: Its target is not known.

Sample: peripheral blood, taken 28 days after the second dose of the MenACWY control vaccine. The chain carries TRBV7-2 and TRBJ2-1; 7 nucleotides agree with TRBD2. The clonotype was recovered from an adult who received the MenACWY meningococcal vaccine as a control. The CDR3 nucleotides are TGTGCCAGCAGCTTCGGGGGGAGCTCCTACAATGAGCAGTTCTTC. As protein: CASSFGGSSYNEQFF.